This T cell receptor beta chain appears in the sequencing data of a study of OX40 agonist ivuxolimab in advanced cancers. As for the study in general: The dose-escalation cohort was about 83% male, with a mean age of about 56 years, ranging about 23 to 80. Treatment received earlier with anti-PD-1, anti-PD-L1 or anti-CTLA-4 agents was allowed, and approximately 44% had some. Notes on the study in general: The study found that CD8+ T cells averaged more expanded clones than CD4+.

Repertoires were generated with immunoSEQ multiplex PCR, while TCRdb's copy carries only in-frame clones and drops some. The repertoire consists of about 37,000 clones, with roughly 80% occurring once and the leading ten covering approximately 22%. The CDR3 consists of 14 residues. Germline lookup yields CDR1 MRHNA and CDR2 SNTAGT. Trimming cost V 5 bases and J 3 bases; bases outside gene matches: 4. Concerning this clone itself: Its antigen is undetermined.

The clonotype comes from an adult with an advanced solid tumor such as melanoma, head and neck, liver or kidney cancer. The sequencing used CD4+ or CD8+ T cells sorted from blood, collected in a trial of the OX40 agonist ivuxolimab. The J gene is TRBJ2-3, the V gene TRBV6-4, with 8 bases that match TRBD2. In DNA form, the CDR3 reads TGTGCCAGCAGTCTGACTAGCGATACAGATACGCAGTATTTT. Encoded protein: CASSLTSDTDTQYF.